Detailed here is one TCR beta chain. TCRdb re-called the RT-PCR reads with MiXCR, one entry per CDR3 protein. This table has around 240,000 distinct CDR3 sequences, around an eighth appearing once. Trimming took off 1 base at V and 4 bases at J, with 14 bases between the two ends. CDR3 size: 16 residues. Germline V gives CDR1 SEHNR, CDR2 FQNEAQ (reference sequence). The data derive from a study of patients and donors after allogeneic stem cell transplantation. The TCR was taken from a human donor who was either an allogeneic HSCT recipient or a stem cell or donor lymphocyte infusion donor (not recorded which). It is not recorded whose cells these are; they may come from a transplant donor. This chain connects TRBV7-9 to TRBJ2-1; a possible D gene is TRBD1 (5 bases). The sequenced sample consisted of blood, either unsorted or a sorted T cell fraction (not recorded which). CDR3 DNA: TGTGCCAGCAGCTTAGGACAGAGCCAGGGATACAATGAGCAGTTCTTC. Protein product: CASSLGQSQGYNEQFF.